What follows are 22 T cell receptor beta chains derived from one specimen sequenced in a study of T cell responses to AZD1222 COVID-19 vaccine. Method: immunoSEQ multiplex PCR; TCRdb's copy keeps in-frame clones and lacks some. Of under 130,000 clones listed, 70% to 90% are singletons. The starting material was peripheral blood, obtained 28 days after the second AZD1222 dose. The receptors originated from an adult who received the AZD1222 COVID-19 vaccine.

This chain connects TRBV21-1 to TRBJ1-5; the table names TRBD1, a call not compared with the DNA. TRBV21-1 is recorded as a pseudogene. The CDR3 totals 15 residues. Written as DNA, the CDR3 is TGTGCCAGCCCCGCATTATTCAGGGAAAGTCAGCCCCAGCATTTT. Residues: CASPALFRESQPQHF.

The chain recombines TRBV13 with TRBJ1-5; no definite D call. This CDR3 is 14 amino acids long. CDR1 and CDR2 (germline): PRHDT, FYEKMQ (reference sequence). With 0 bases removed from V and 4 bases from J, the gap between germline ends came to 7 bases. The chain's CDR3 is CASSLGHRNQPQHF. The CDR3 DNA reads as TGTGCCAGCAGCTTAGGGCACAGAAATCAGCCCCAGCATTTT.

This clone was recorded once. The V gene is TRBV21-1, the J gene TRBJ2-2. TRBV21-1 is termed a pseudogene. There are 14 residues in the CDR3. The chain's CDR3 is CASSYQIPSGELFF. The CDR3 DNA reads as TGTGCCAGCAGCTACCAAATTCCCTCCGGGGAGCTGTTTTTT.

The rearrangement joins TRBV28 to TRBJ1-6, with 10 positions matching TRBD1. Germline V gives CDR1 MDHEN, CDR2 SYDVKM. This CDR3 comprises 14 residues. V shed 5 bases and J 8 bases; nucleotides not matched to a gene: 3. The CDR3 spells CASSTGTGDSPLHF. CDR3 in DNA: TGTGCCAGCAGTACAGGGACAGGGGATTCACCCCTCCACTTT.

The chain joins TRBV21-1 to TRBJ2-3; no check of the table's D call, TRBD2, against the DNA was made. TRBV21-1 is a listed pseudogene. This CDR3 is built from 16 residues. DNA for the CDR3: TGTGCCAGCAGCAGAAACGGACTAGCGGGTTCAGATACGCAGTATTTT. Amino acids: CASSRNGLAGSDTQYF.

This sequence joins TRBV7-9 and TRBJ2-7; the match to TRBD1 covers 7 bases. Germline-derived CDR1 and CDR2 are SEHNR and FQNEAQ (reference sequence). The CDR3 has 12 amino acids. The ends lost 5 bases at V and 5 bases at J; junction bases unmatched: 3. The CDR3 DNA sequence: TGTGCCAGCAGCGACAGGGTCCACGAGCAGTACTTC. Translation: CASSDRVHEQYF.

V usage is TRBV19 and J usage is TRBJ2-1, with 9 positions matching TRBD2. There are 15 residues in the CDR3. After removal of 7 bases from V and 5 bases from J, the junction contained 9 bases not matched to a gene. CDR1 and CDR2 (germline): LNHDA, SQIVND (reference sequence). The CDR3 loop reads CASKVAAGGNNEQFF. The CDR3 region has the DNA TGTGCCAGTAAGGTGGCTGCGGGAGGGAACAATGAGCAGTTCTTC.

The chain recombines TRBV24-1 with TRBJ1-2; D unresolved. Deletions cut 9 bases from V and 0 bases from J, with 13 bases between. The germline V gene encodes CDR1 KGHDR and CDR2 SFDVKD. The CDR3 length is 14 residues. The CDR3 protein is CATLNHRSNYGYTF. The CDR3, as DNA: TGTGCCACCCTAAACCACAGATCTAACTATGGCTACACCTTC.

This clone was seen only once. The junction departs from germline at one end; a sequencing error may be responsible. CDR3 in amino acids: CSAEQVSSLHF. For the CDR3, the DNA is TGCAGTGCAGAACAGGTTTCATCCCTCCACTTT. This chain joins TRBV20-1 and TRBJ1-6; D may be TRBD1 (5 bases). The germline CDR1 and CDR2 sequences are DFQATT and SNEGSKA (reference sequence). CDR3 length equals 11 residues.

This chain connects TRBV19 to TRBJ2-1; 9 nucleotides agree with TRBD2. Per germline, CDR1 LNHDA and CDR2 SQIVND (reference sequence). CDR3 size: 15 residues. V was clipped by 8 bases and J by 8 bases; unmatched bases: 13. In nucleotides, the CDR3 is TGTGCCAGTCCCCGCCCCGCGGGAGGGCCCTATGAGCAGTTCTTC. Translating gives CASPRPAGGPYEQFF.

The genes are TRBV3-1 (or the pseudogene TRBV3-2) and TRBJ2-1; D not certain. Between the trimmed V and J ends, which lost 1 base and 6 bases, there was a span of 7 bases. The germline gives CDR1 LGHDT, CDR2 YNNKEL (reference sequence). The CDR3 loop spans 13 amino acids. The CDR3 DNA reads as TGTGCCAGCAGCCAAGGCCGGAGCAATGAGCAGTTCTTC. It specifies CASSQGRSNEQFF.

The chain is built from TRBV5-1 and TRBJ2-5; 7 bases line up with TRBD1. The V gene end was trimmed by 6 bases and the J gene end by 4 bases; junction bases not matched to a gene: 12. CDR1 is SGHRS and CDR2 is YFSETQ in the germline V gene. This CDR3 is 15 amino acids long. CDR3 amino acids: CASTPGTVSAETQYF. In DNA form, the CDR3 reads TGCGCCAGCACTCCTGGGACAGTCTCAGCAGAGACCCAGTACTTC.

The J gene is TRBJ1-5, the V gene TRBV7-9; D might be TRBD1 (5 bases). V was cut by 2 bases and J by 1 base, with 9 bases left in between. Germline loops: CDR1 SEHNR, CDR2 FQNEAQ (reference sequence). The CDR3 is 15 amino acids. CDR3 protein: CASSLSQGSNQPQHF. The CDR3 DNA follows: TGTGCCAGCAGCTTAAGCCAGGGAAGCAATCAGCCCCAGCATTTT. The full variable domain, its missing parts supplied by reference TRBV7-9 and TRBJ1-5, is DTGVSQNPRHKITKRGQNVTFRCDPISEHNRLYWYRQTLGQGPEFLTYFQNEAQLEKSRLLSDRFSAERPKGSFSTLEIQRTEQGDSAMYLCASSLSQGSNQPQHFGDGTRLSIL.

The CDR3 is CASSAQKADTQYF. The DNA of the CDR3 is TGTGCCAGTAGTGCCCAGAAAGCAGATACGCAGTATTTT. The chain has TRBV19 and TRBJ2-3; the D is unclear. The CDR3 is 13 amino acids. Trimming removed 5 bases at V and 4 bases at J, with 10 bases between. Per germline, CDR1 LNHDA and CDR2 SQIVND (reference sequence).

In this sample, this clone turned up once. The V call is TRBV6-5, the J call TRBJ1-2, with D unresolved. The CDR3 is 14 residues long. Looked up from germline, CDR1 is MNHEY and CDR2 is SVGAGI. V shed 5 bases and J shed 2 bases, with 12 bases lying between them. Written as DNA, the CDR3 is TGTGCCAGCAGTCGAGGAGGTTCGAACTATGGCTACACCTTC. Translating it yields CASSRGGSNYGYTF.

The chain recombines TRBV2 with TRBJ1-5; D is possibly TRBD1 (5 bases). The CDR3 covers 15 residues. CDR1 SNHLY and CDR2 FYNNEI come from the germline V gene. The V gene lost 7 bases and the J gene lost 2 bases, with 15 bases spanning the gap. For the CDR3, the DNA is TGTGCCAGCACCTTAGGACTAGGGGGCAATCAGCCCCAGCATTTT. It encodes CASTLGLGGNQPQHF.

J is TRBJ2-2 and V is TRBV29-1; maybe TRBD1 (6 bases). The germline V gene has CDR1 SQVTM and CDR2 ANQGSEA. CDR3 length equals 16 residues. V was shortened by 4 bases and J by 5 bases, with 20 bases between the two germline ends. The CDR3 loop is CSVAPLGEGGTGELFF. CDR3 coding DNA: TGCAGCGTTGCCCCTTTGGGGGAAGGGGGAACCGGGGAGCTGTTTTTT.

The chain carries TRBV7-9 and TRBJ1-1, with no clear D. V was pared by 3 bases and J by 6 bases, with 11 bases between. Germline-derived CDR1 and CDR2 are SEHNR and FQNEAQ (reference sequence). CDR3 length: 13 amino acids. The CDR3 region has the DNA TGTGCCAGCAGCTTCCTACAAGATTCTGAAGCTTTCTTT. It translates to CASSFLQDSEAFF.

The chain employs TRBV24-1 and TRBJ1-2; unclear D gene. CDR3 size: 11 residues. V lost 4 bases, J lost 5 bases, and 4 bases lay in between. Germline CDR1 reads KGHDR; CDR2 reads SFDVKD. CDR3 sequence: CATSEGYGYTF. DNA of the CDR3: TGTGCCACCAGTGAAGGTTATGGCTACACCTTC.

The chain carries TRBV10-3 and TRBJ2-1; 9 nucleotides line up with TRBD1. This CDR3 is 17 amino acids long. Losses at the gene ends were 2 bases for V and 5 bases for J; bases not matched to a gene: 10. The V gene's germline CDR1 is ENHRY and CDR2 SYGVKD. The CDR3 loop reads CAISERAGTGNHNEQFF. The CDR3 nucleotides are TGTGCCATCAGTGAGAGAGCCGGGACAGGGAACCACAATGAGCAGTTCTTC.

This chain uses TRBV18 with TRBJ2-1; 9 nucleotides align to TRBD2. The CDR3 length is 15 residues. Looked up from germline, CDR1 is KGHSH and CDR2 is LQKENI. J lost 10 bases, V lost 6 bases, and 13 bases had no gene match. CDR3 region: CASSPGRGLAREQFF. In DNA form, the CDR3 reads TGTGCCAGCTCCCCAGGCCGGGGACTAGCAAGGGAGCAGTTCTTC. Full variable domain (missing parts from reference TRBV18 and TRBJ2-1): NAGVMQNPRHLVRRRGQEARLRCSPMKGHSHVYWYRQLPEEGLKFMVYLQKENIIDESGMPKERFSAEFPKEGPSILRIQQVVRGDSAAYFCASSPGRGLAREQFFGPGTRLTVL.

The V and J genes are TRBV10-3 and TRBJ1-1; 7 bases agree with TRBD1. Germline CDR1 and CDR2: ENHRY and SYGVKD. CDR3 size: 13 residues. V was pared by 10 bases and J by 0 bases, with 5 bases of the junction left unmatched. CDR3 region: CATHGTVNTEAFF. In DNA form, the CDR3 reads TGTGCCACTCATGGGACAGTGAACACTGAAGCTTTCTTT.